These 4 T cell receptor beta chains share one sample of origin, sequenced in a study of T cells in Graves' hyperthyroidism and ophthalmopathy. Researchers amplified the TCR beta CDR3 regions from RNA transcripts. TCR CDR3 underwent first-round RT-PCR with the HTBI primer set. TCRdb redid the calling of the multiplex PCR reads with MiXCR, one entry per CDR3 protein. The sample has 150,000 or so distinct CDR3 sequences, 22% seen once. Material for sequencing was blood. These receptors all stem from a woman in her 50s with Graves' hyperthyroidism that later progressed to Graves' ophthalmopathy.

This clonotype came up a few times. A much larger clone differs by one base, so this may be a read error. The CDR3 sequence is CASSERGIGTGNAEAFF. In nucleotides, the CDR3 is TGCGCCAGCAGTGAGCGAGGGATTGGGACCGGGAACGCTGAAGCTTTCTTT. The chain combines TRBV10-1 with TRBJ1-1; D is possibly TRBD1 (5 bases). CDR1 and CDR2 from the germline V gene are WNHNN and SYGVQD (reference sequence). The CDR3 is made up of 17 amino acids.

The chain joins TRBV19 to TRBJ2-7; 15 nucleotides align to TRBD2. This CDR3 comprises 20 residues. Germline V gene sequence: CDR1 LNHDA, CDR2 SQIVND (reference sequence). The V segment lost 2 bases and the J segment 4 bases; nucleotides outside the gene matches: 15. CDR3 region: CASSIRPGLAGGFVQYEQYF. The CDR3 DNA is TGTGCCAGTAGTATACGGCCGGGACTAGCGGGAGGATTCGTACAGTACGAGCAGTACTTC.

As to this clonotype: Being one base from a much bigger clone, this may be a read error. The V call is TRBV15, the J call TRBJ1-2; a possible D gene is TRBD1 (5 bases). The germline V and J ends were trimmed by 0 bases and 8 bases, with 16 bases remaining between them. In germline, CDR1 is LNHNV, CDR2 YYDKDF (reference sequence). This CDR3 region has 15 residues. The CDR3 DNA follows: TGTGCCACCAGCAGAGATGGTTTCGAGGGGCAAGGCTACACCTTC. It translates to CATSRDGFEGQGYTF.

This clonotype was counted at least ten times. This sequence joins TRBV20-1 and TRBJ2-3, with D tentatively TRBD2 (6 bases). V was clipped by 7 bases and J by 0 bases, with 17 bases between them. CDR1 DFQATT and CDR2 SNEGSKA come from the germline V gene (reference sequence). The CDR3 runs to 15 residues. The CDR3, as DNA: TGCAGTGGGATAGCCCCCGGGACTAGCACAGATACGCAGTATTTT. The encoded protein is CSGIAPGTSTDTQYF.